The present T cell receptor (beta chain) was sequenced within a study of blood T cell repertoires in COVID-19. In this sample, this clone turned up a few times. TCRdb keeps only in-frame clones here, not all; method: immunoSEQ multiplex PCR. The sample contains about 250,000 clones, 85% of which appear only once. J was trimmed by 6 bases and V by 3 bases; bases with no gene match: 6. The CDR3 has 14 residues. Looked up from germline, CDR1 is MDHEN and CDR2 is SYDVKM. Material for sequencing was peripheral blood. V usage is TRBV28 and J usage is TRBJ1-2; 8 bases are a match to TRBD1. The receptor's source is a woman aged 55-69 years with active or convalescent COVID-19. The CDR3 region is CASSFFSGGNGYTF. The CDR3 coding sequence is TGTGCCAGCAGTTTCTTTTCAGGGGGCAATGGCTACACCTTC.